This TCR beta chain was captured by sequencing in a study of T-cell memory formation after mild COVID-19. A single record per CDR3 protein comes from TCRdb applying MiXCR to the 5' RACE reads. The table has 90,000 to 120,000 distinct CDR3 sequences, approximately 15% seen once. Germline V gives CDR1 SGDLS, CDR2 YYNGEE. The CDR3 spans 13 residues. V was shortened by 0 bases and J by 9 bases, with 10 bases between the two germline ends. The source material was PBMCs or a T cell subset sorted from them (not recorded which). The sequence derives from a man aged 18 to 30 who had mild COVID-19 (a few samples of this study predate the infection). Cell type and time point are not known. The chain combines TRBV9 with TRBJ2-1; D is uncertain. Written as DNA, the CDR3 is TGTGCCAGCAGCGTAGGAATCAGTCCTGAGCAGTTCTTC. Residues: CASSVGISPEQFF.